This TCR beta chain appears in the sequencing data of a study of identical twins. Study results and caveats: Among out-of-frame alpha sequences shared by twins, low generation probability occurred in excess.

Looked up from germline, CDR1 is DFQATT and CDR2 is SNEGSKA (reference sequence). V was cut by 5 bases and J by 3 bases, with 9 bases left in between. This CDR3 has 12 residues. A template switching step contributed a universal primer site, while unique molecular identifiers were present in the cDNA. A single record per CDR3 protein comes from TCRdb applying MiXCR to the 5' RACE reads. The sample comprises approximately 1.8 million distinct CDR3 sequences, under 35% of which are singletons, and approximately 0.25% rests with the top ten. This clonotype was counted between two and nine times. The antigen is not known.

The TCR sequence derives from a newborn girl in good health. Sequencing was performed on cord blood. The gene calls are TRBV20-1 and TRBJ2-3; TRBD1 might be the D (5 bases). In DNA form, the CDR3 reads TGCAGTGCTTTCAGGGTTACAGATACGCAGTATTTT. Residues: CSAFRVTDTQYF.